The 17 T cell receptor beta chains in this list originate from one sample, sequenced in a study of cytomegalovirus exposure and HLA in healthy donors. PCR was performed using 60 Vbeta and 13 Jbeta primers. Assay used: immunoSEQ multiplex PCR; TCRdb lists only in-frame clones, some missing. The data hold 100,000 to 150,000 clones, with around 80% observed a single time. The sample consisted of PBMCs. The receptor source for this set is a boy aged 2 to 10 in good health and CMV-seronegative.

The rearrangement joins TRBV7-6 to TRBJ2-1; possibly TRBD2 for D (5 bases). V was cut by 2 bases and J by 8 bases, with 10 bases left in between. The germline V gene encodes CDR1 SGHVS and CDR2 FNYEAQ. This CDR3 spans 13 amino acids. The CDR3 nucleotides are TGTGCCAGCAGCTTATACCTCGGGGATGAGCAGTTCTTC. Its protein is CASSLYLGDEQFF.

The chain is built from TRBV19 and TRBJ1-5; D remains ambiguous. There are 13 residues in the CDR3. Looked up from germline, CDR1 is LNHDA and CDR2 is SQIVND (reference sequence). Trimming removed 3 bases from V and 5 bases from J, with 8 bases in between. CDR3 sequence (DNA): TGTGCCAGTAGTATTCCCGGAGATCAGCCCCAGCATTTT. Translated, it gives CASSIPGDQPQHF.

As DNA, the CDR3 is TGTGCCATCAGTGAAAGGACGAGCGGGCAGCCCCAGCATTTT. It yields the protein CAISERTSGQPQHF. V is TRBV10-3 and J is TRBJ1-5; the D is unclear. The length of the CDR3 is 14 residues. Germline lookup yields CDR1 ENHRY and CDR2 SYGVKD. The germline V and J ends were trimmed by 3 bases and 7 bases, with 13 bases remaining between them.

The CDR3 nucleotides are TGTGCCACCAGCAGAGACTTAACAGGGGTGTTTACCGGGGAGCTGTTTTTT. Amino acids: CATSRDLTGVFTGELFF. The chain carries TRBV15 and TRBJ2-2, with TRBD1 matching over 7 bases. Germline-derived CDR1 and CDR2 are LNHNV and YYDKDF (reference sequence). The CDR3 is made up of 17 amino acids. The V segment lost 0 bases and the J segment 5 bases; nucleotides outside the gene matches: 9.

The J gene is TRBJ2-5, the V gene TRBV2; 8 bases align to TRBD2. Losses at the gene ends were 7 bases for V and 5 bases for J; bases not matched to a gene: 9. Germline V gene lookup returns CDR1 SNHLY and CDR2 FYNNEI. The CDR3 is 14 residues long. The CDR3 is CASTGGGKMETQYF. CDR3 DNA: TGTGCCAGCACGGGCGGGGGGAAGATGGAGACCCAGTACTTC.

The chain links TRBV14 to TRBJ1-2; D is unclear. Trimming stripped 1 base from V and 5 bases from J, with 8 bases between. The CDR3 totals 13 residues. Germline CDR1 SGHDN, CDR2 FVKESK. In DNA, the CDR3 is TGTGCCAGCAGCCAAGCTTCAGGTTATGGCTACACCTTC. It encodes CASSQASGYGYTF.

The chain has TRBV6-1 and TRBJ1-3; D is possibly TRBD1 (6 bases). Trimming shortened V by 1 base and J by 0 bases, and 7 bases separated the two germline ends. CDR3 length equals 15 residues. Per the germline V gene, CDR1 is MNHNS and CDR2 is SASEGT. Here the CDR3 reads CASSEEQGSGNTIYF. For the CDR3, the DNA is TGTGCCAGCAGTGAAGAACAGGGCTCTGGAAACACCATATATTTT.

This clone was counted only a few times. V is TRBV14 and J is TRBJ1-1, with D unresolved. Per the germline V gene, CDR1 is SGHDN and CDR2 is FVKESK. This CDR3 region has 15 residues. With 0 bases removed from V and 3 bases from J, the gap between germline ends came to 11 bases. The CDR3 region is CASSQDPRSYTEAFF. CDR3 DNA: TGTGCCAGCAGCCAAGATCCGAGGTCCTACACTGAAGCTTTCTTT.

In regard to this clone: The missing conserved phenylalanine or tryptophan at the end of this CDR3 makes a read error likely. No DNA is shown, since the ends of the CDR3 on it are uncertain; the CDR3 is the one TCRdb lists. The rearrangement uses TRBV19 and TRBJ1-2; the table's D gene call, TRBD1, was not cross checked with the DNA. The CDR3 comprises 11 residues, both ends counted. Germline CDR1 and CDR2: LNHDA and SQIVND (reference sequence). CDR3 sequence reads: CASSIGTESYI.

This chain links TRBV12-5 with TRBJ2-1; the D gene is possibly TRBD1 (5 bases). Trimming left V 0 bases short and J 4 bases short, with 13 bases between. Germline loops: CDR1 LGHNT, CDR2 FRNRAP. CDR3 size: 16 residues. The CDR3 protein is CASGLVLSRDYNEQFF. The CDR3 nucleotides read TGTGCTAGTGGTTTGGTACTTAGCAGGGATTACAATGAGCAGTTCTTC. Looking up the rest from reference TRBV12-5 and TRBJ2-1 gives the full variable domain: DARVTQTPRHKVTEMGQEVTMRCQPILGHNTVFWYRQTMMQGLELLAYFRNRAPLDDSGMPKDRFSAEMPDATLATLKIQPSEPRDSAVYFCASGLVLSRDYNEQFFGPGTRLTVL.

The chain is built from TRBV11-2 and TRBJ2-7, with a weak D call TRBD2 (5 bases). Germline values: CDR1 SGHAT, CDR2 FQNNGV. The CDR3 sequence is 13 residues long. The V gene lost 0 bases and the J gene lost 4 bases, with 7 bases spanning the gap. The CDR3 region is CASSLEDSYEQYF. The DNA of the CDR3 is TGTGCCAGCAGCTTAGAGGACTCTTACGAGCAGTACTTC.

This clone occurred a few times. The V call is TRBV4-1, the J call TRBJ1-5, with D unclear. Germline loops: CDR1 MGHRA, CDR2 YSYEKL. Trimming took 0 bases from V and 3 from J, leaving 6 bases between them. The CDR3 runs to 14 residues. The CDR3 nucleotides are TGCGCCAGCAGCCAAGAAATAGTCAATCAGCCCCAGCATTTT. Its translation: CASSQEIVNQPQHF.

In this sample, this clone turned up once. This chain connects TRBV7-9 to TRBJ1-1, with 10 nucleotides matching TRBD1. Germline V gene lookup returns CDR1 SEHNR and CDR2 FQNEAQ (reference sequence). V was pared by 4 bases and J by 1 base, with 6 bases of the junction left unmatched. This CDR3 spans 16 amino acids. The CDR3 nucleotides read TGTGCCAGCAGCTCCCCGACAGGGGGCACGAACACTGAAGCTTTCTTT. It encodes CASSSPTGGTNTEAFF. Looking up the rest from reference TRBV7-9 and TRBJ1-1 gives the full variable domain: DTGVSQNPRHKITKRGQNVTFRCDPISEHNRLYWYRQTLGQGPEFLTYFQNEAQLEKSRLLSDRFSAERPKGSFSTLEIQRTEQGDSAMYLCASSSPTGGTNTEAFFGQGTRLTVV.

The chain is built from TRBV6-5 and TRBJ2-3; 8 nucleotides align to TRBD1. Trimming took 5 bases from V and 7 from J; bases not matched to a gene: 11. The length of the CDR3 is 15 residues. Germline V lookup: CDR1 MNHEY, CDR2 SVGAGI. CDR3 protein: CASSTGQGFGNTQYF. The CDR3 region has the DNA TGTGCCAGCAGTACCGGACAGGGATTCGGAAATACGCAGTATTTT.

This clone has only a few counts. CDR3 sequence (DNA): TGTGCCAGCAGTTCGAGCTCTGGGGCCAACGTCCTGACTTTC. Protein product: CASSSSSGANVLTF. The gene calls are TRBV6-4 and TRBJ2-6; D gene ambiguous. CDR3 length: 14 amino acids. The V gene lost 5 bases and the J gene lost 0 bases, with 5 bases spanning the gap. Germline-derived CDR1 and CDR2 are MRHNA and SNTAGT.

The chain couples TRBV2 to TRBJ2-2; possible D gene TRBD2, 5 bases. The CDR3 extends over 14 amino acids. The germline gives CDR1 SNHLY, CDR2 FYNNEI. The ends were cut back, 4 bases at V and 5 bases at J, with 11 bases in the middle. For the CDR3, the DNA is TGTGCCAGCAGTGGGCTCGGGATGACCGGGGAGCTGTTTTTT. Translating it yields CASSGLGMTGELFF.

The chain carries TRBV7-2 and TRBJ1-1; TRBD1 is a possible D gene (6 bases). The CDR3 has 13 residues. The ends were cut back, 3 bases at V and 6 bases at J, with 11 bases in the middle. In germline, CDR1 is SGHTA, CDR2 FQGNSA. The CDR3 DNA reads TGTGCCAGCAGCTTTTACGACAGGCCTGAAGCTTTCTTT. Protein sequence: CASSFYDRPEAFF. The full variable domain, with the rest looked up from reference TRBV7-2 and TRBJ1-1, is GAGVSQSPSNKVTEKGKDVELRCDPISGHTALYWYRQSLGQGLEFLIYFQGNSAPDKSGLPSDRFSAERTGGSVSTLTIQRTQQEDSAVYLCASSFYDRPEAFFGQGTRLTVV.